The 25 T cell receptor beta chains below were found in one sample sequenced in a study of type 1 and type 2 diabetes patients (dated by TCRdb to the mid-2010s). Instrument used: Illumina MiSeq. TCRbeta CDR3 amplification used genomic DNA from the sorted T cell subsets as template. The TCRbeta CDR3 region was amplified by multiplex PCR using 30 forward and 13 reverse primers. The public reads were quality trimmed at Q25 with fastp and then assembled into clones with MiXCR by TCRdb, keeping productive beta chains. Rows are unified per CDR3 protein, each entry keeping the most common DNA and genes. This sample holds 280,000 or so distinct CDR3 sequences; around 47% were observed only once. The ten largest clonotypes hold approximately 15% of the sample. Source material: peripheral blood mononuclear cells (PBMCs). All receptors derive from a man between 18 and 29 years old with type 2 diabetes.

The rearrangement uses TRBV7-2 and TRBJ1-2; 7 bases line up with TRBD1. J was trimmed by 5 bases and V by 6 bases; bases with no gene match: 3. This CDR3 comprises 12 residues. Germline CDR1 is SGHTA and CDR2 is FQGNSA. DNA of the CDR3: TGTGCCAGCAGTGTGGGACAGTATGGCTACACCTTC. Translating gives CASSVGQYGYTF.

The J gene is TRBJ1-2, the V gene TRBV4-1, with 8 bases that match TRBD1. Per the germline V gene, CDR1 is MGHRA and CDR2 is YSYEKL. V dropped 1 base and J dropped 2; count of bases not matched to a gene: 6. The CDR3 consists of 16 residues. The CDR3 spells CASSQGRGLSNYGYTF. The CDR3 DNA is TGCGCCAGCAGCCAAGGCAGGGGGCTATCGAACTATGGCTACACCTTC.

The chain uses TRBV27 and TRBJ2-7; D perhaps matches TRBD1 (5 bases). V lost 5 bases and J lost 3, with 11 bases in between. This CDR3 contains 13 residues. Germline V CDR1 and CDR2: MNHEY, SMNVEV (reference sequence). The CDR3 sequence: CASSLSGNYEQYF. As DNA, the CDR3 is TGTGCCAGCAGTCTTTCAGGGAACTACGAGCAGTACTTC.

The chain carries TRBV14 and TRBJ2-1; 9 bases agree with TRBD2. CDR1 SGHDN and CDR2 FVKESK come from the germline V gene. V gave up 6 bases and J gave up 9 bases; unmatched junction bases: 12. The CDR3 runs 15 residues. The CDR3 spells CASRASSGSWSEQFF. CDR3 DNA: TGTGCCAGCAGGGCCAGTAGCGGGAGTTGGAGTGAGCAGTTCTTC. The variable domain in full, with the rest retrieved from reference TRBV14 and TRBJ2-1, is EAGVTQFPSHSVIEKGQTVTLRCDPISGHDNLYWYRRVMGKEIKFLLHFVKESKQDESGMPNNRFLAERTGGTYSTLKVQPAELEDSGVYFCASRASSGSWSEQFFGPGTRLTVL.

J is TRBJ2-7 and V is TRBV6-5, with 8 bases matching TRBD2. V trimming: 6 bases; J trimming: 2 bases; junction bases outside the gene matches: 3. CDR1 is MNHEY and CDR2 is SVGAGI in the germline V gene. The CDR3 totals 13 residues. The CDR3 DNA reads TGTGCCAGCAGCCGGGGGGGAGCCTACGAGCAGTACTTC. It specifies CASSRGGAYEQYF.

The chain links TRBV2 to TRBJ1-2; weak D call: TRBD1 (6 bases). The CDR3 runs 16 residues. Germline V lookup: CDR1 SNHLY, CDR2 FYNNEI. Deletions cut 3 bases from V and 6 bases from J, with 20 bases between. The CDR3 region has the DNA TGTGCCAGCAGTGACCTAAGACAGGCAAATGACCATGGCTACACCTTC. The encoded protein is CASSDLRQANDHGYTF.

The chain has TRBV7-2 and TRBJ2-5; no reliable D call. Trimming shortened V by 6 bases and J by 5 bases, and 25 bases separated the two germline ends. CDR3 length: 17 amino acids. Germline CDR1 is SGHTA and CDR2 is FQGNSA. The DNA for the CDR3 is TGTGCCAGCAGTTACGTTGGTGTGGGTGGGTTTTGGGAGACCCAGTACTTC. Protein product: CASSYVGVGGFWETQYF.

Only a few counts were recorded for this clonotype. The chain joins TRBV12-3 or TRBV12-4 to TRBJ2-7; TRBD2 might be the D (6 bases). This CDR3 has 12 residues. The V and J ends lost 8 bases and 2 bases respectively, with 10 bases between them. CDR3 nucleotides: TGTGCCAGCGGGACTCTAGCCTACGAGCAGTACTTC. Encoded protein: CASGTLAYEQYF.

V gene TRBV27 combines with J gene TRBJ1-2; D ambiguous. Germline-derived CDR1 and CDR2 are MNHEY and SMNVEV (reference sequence). Trimming pared 8 bases from V and 7 bases from J, leaving 20 bases between. The CDR3 sequence is 14 residues long. CDR3 amino acids: CASGLQVGGRGYTF. DNA for the CDR3: TGTGCCAGCGGCCTCCAAGTCGGCGGGCGTGGCTACACCTTC.

On this clonotype: At one boundary the junction diverges from the germline segment, which might be a read error. The chain has TRBV10-1 and TRBJ2-2; D gene unclear. Germline CDR1 is WNHNN and CDR2 is SYGVQD (reference sequence). This CDR3 contains 16 residues. As DNA, the CDR3 is TGTGCCATCAGTGCCTCGTCAAGCTCCTACACCGGGGAGCTGTTTTTT. Translated: CAISASSSSYTGELFF.

This chain links TRBV6-5 with TRBJ2-5, with D perhaps TRBD2 (5 bases). V lost 8 bases and J lost 4, with 17 bases in between. Germline CDR1 reads MNHEY; CDR2 reads SVGAGI. This CDR3 contains 14 residues. The CDR3 DNA reads TGTGCCAGCCTCGCGTGGGGTGAGGGAGAGACCCAGTACTTC. It is translated as CASLAWGEGETQYF.

This rearrangement joins TRBV29-1 to TRBJ2-5, with D perhaps matching TRBD1 (6 bases). Germline V gene lookup returns CDR1 SQVTM and CDR2 ANQGSEA. The ends were cut back, 6 bases at V and 5 bases at J, with 13 bases in the middle. The length of the CDR3 is 12 residues. As DNA, the CDR3 is TGCAGCGTGGCGCTAGGGGGTGAGACCCAGTACTTC. Amino acid sequence: CSVALGGETQYF.

The gene calls are TRBV6-1 and TRBJ2-1; 9 bases agree with TRBD2. The CDR3 is made up of 17 amino acids. Germline-derived CDR1 and CDR2 are MNHNS and SASEGT. V lost 2 bases, J lost 5 bases, and 10 bases stayed unmatched. The CDR3 DNA reads TGTGCCAGCAGTGAAAAATTTGGCGGGGGGGGGGACAATGAGCAGTTCTTC. Amino acid sequence: CASSEKFGGGGDNEQFF.

The genes are TRBV4-2 and TRBJ2-7, with TRBD1 identical over 8 bases. CDR1 is LGHNA, CDR2 YNFKEQ, per germline. The CDR3 sequence is 15 residues long. V shed 11 bases, J shed 6 bases, and the junction held 18 bases outside the gene matches. Written as DNA, the CDR3 is TGTGCCTGGAGCTCCCCGCGGACAGGGAACCGCGAGCAGTACTTC. It is translated as CAWSSPRTGNREQYF.

This clonotype was observed at least ten times. The V and J genes are TRBV27 and TRBJ2-7; no firm D call. The germline V gene encodes CDR1 MNHEY and CDR2 SMNVEV (reference sequence). The CDR3 has 13 amino acids. V lost 3 bases, J lost 3 bases, and 9 bases lay in between. CDR3 protein: CASSLTGSYEQYF. DNA for the CDR3: TGTGCCAGCAGTTTGACCGGCAGCTACGAGCAGTACTTC.

The rearrangement uses TRBV9 and TRBJ2-5, with 12 bases that match TRBD2. TRBJ2-1 explains the end of the DNA better; the J call may be wrong. This CDR3 has 14 amino acids. The germline gives CDR1 SGDLS, CDR2 YYNGEE. CDR3 region: CASSVGLAGVEQFF. The CDR3, as DNA: TGTGCCAGCAGCGTAGGACTAGCGGGAGTTGAGCAGTTCTTC.

The gene calls are TRBV30 and TRBJ2-7; TRBD1 is a possible D gene (6 bases). The CDR3 covers 17 residues. V was shortened by 2 bases and J by 4 bases, with 24 bases between the two germline ends. Germline V CDR1 and CDR2: GTSNPN, SVGIG (reference sequence). The chain's CDR3 is CAWSWGLTGHFSYEQYF. CDR3 DNA sequence: TGTGCCTGGAGTTGGGGATTAACGGGACACTTTTCTTACGAGCAGTACTTC.

The CDR3 loop reads CASSIDSGSYDKQFF. DNA for the CDR3: TGTGCCAGTAGTATAGATAGTGGTAGCTACGATAAGCAGTTCTTC. This rearrangement joins TRBV19 to TRBJ2-1, with D unclear. Germline V gives CDR1 LNHDA, CDR2 SQIVND (reference sequence). V dropped 0 bases and J dropped 11 bases, with 17 bases sitting between them. This CDR3 comprises 15 residues.

The J gene is TRBJ2-7, the V gene TRBV7-3; tentatively, D is TRBD2 (5 bases). Per germline, CDR1 SGHTA and CDR2 FQGTGA. This CDR3 has 15 amino acids. V shed 5 bases and J shed 5 bases, with 19 bases lying between them. CDR3 protein: CASSRDPGVLDEQYF. The CDR3 bases are TGTGCCAGCAGCAGAGATCCCGGGGTTCTCGACGAGCAGTACTTC.

This clonotype has only a few counts. The V call is TRBV6-1, the J call TRBJ2-7; 7 nucleotides line up with TRBD2. V gave up 3 bases and J gave up 4 bases; unmatched junction bases: 9. The CDR3 loop spans 15 amino acids. Germline-derived CDR1 and CDR2 are MNHNS and SASEGT. CDR3 in amino acids: CASSEGGGTMYEQYF. In DNA, the CDR3 is TGTGCCAGCAGTGAGGGGGGTGGGACTATGTACGAGCAGTACTTC.

Turning to this clonotype: One end of the junction varies from germline; a read error may be responsible. The genes are TRBV6-6 and TRBJ1-2; D is unresolved. From germline, CDR1 is MNHNY and CDR2 SVGAGI (reference sequence). This CDR3 comprises 13 residues. CDR3 sequence reads: CVSSYGVNYGYTF. The CDR3 region has the DNA TGTGTCAGCAGTTACGGGGTTAACTATGGCTACACCTTC.

Comment on this clonotype: Because it lacks the conserved phenylalanine or tryptophan at the end, this CDR3 is likely a read error. The gene calls are TRBV20-1 and TRBJ2-3; D not certain. Trimming left V 7 bases short and J 5 bases short, with 16 bases between. Germline V gene data show CDR1 as DFQATT and CDR2 as SNEGSKA (reference sequence). The CDR3 spans 13 residues. In nucleotides, the CDR3 is TGCAGTGTGGAGATTGGTGCCGGAGATACGCAGTATCTT. It yields the protein CSVEIGAGDTQYL.

The chain employs TRBV20-1 and TRBJ1-1; D gene unclear. CDR1 is DFQATT, CDR2 SNEGSKA, per germline (reference sequence). The CDR3 extends over 16 amino acids. Trimming removed 3 bases from V and 5 bases from J, with 22 bases in between. CDR3: CSARGRGGNLRTEAFF. CDR3 in DNA: TGCAGTGCTAGGGGCCGGGGAGGGAACCTGAGGACTGAAGCTTTCTTT.

The gene calls are TRBV7-3 and TRBJ1-1, with TRBD1 as a possible D gene (6 bases). Trimming took off 0 bases at V and 3 bases at J, with 8 bases between the two ends. The CDR3 is 14 amino acids. Germline V gene lookup returns CDR1 SGHTA and CDR2 FQGTGA. The CDR3 bases are TGTGCCAGCAGCTTAACGAACAGGGACACTGAAGCTTTCTTT. Protein product: CASSLTNRDTEAFF.

V is TRBV2 and J is TRBJ1-6, with a possible D match to TRBD1 (6 bases). Germline V gene lookup returns CDR1 SNHLY and CDR2 FYNNEI. V gave up 4 bases and J gave up 5 bases, with 9 bases separating them. There are 14 residues in the CDR3. The chain's CDR3 is CASSAGHNNSPLHF. CDR3 bases: TGTGCCAGCAGTGCGGGACACAATAATTCACCCCTCCACTTT. The full variable domain, in which reference TRBV2 and TRBJ1-6 provide the parts outside the CDR3, is EPEVTQTPSHQVTQMGQEVILRCVPISNHLYFYWYRQILGQKVEFLVSFYNNEISEKSEIFDDQFSVERPDGSNFTLKIRSTKLEDSAMYFCASSAGHNNSPLHFGNGTRLTVT.